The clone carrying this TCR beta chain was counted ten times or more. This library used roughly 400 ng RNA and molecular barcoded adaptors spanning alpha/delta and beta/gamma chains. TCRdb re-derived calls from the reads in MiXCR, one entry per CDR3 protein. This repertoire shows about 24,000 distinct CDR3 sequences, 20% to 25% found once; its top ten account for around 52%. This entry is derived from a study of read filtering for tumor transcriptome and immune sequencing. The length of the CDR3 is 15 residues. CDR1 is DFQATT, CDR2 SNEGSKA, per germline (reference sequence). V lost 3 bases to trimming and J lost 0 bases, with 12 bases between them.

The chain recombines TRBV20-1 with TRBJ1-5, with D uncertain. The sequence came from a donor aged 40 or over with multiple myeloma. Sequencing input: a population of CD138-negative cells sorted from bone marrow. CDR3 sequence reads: CSARAGLYSNQPQHF. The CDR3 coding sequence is TGCAGTGCTAGGGCCGGACTTTATAGCAATCAGCCCCAGCATTTT.